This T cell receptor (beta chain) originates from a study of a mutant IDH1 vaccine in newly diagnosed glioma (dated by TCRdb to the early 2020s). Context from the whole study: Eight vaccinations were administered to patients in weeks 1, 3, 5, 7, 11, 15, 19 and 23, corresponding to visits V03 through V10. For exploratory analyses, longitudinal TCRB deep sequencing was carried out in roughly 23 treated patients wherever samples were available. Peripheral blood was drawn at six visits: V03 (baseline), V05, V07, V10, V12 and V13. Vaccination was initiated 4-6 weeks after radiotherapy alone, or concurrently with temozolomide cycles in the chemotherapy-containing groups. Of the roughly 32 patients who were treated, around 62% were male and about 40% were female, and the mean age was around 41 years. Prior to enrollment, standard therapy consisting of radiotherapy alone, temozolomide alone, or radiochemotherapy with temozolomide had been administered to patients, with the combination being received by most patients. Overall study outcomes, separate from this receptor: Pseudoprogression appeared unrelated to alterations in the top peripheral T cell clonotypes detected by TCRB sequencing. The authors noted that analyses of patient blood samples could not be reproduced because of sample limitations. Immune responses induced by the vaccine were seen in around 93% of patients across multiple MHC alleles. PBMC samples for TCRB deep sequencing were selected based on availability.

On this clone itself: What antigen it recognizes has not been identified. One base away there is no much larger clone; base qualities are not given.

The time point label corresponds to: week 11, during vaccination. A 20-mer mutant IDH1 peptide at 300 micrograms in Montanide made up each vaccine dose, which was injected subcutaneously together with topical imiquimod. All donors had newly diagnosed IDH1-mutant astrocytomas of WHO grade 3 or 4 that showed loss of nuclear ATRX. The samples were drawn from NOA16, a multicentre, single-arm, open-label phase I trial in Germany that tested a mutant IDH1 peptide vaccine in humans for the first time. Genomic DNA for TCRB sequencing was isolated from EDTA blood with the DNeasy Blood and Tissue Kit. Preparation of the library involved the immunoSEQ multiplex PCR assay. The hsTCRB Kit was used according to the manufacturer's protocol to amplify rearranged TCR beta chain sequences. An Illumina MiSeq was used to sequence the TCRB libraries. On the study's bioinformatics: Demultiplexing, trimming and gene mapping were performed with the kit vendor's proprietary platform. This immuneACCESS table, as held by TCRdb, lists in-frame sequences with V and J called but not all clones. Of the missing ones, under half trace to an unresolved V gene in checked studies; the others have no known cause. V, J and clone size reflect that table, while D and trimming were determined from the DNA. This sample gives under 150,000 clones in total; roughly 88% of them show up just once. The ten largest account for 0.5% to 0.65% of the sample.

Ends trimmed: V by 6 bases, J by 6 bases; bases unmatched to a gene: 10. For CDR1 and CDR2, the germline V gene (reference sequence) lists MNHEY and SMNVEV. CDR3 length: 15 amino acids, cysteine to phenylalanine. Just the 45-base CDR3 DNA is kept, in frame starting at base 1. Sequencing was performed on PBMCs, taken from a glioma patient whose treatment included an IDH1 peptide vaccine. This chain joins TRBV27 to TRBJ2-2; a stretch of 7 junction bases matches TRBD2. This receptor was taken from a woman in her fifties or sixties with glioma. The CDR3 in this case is CASRPQVAGAGELFF. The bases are TGTGCCAGCAGGCCCCAAGTGGCGGGGGCCGGGGAGCTGTTTTTT.